The sequence of this T cell receptor beta chain was determined in a study of OX40 agonist ivuxolimab in advanced cancers. The overall study: Three patients had partial responses: one hepatocellular carcinoma, two cutaneous melanoma. Study conclusions and caveats: Still undetermined is the antigen specificity of the expanded peripheral T cells.

Germline CDR1 MNHEY, CDR2 SMNVEV (reference sequence). The CDR3 has 13 residues. V lost 5 bases to trimming and J lost 7 bases, with 15 bases between them. Baseline was the first blood sampling point, followed by cycle 4 day 1 and cycle 7 day 1. Profiled with immunoSEQ multiplex PCR; TCRdb holds only in-frame clones, not every one. The sample holds about 100,000 clones; roughly 94% are singletons and the top ten take approximately 0.18%. On this clone itself: What it binds is unknown.

The rearrangement uses TRBV27 and TRBJ2-7; D unclear. The receptor was isolated from an adult with an advanced solid tumor such as melanoma, head and neck, liver or kidney cancer. Material: CD4+ or CD8+ T cells sorted from blood, obtained in a trial of the OX40 agonist ivuxolimab. The CDR3 bases are TGTGCCAGCAGTCCTTGGTTAAGGGCAGAGCAGTACTTC. Translating it yields CASSPWLRAEQYF.